The clone carrying this T cell receptor (beta chain) has more than one count but fewer than ten. Its antigen remains unknown. TCRdb re-called the reads through MiXCR, storing one row per CDR3 protein. Found here are about 900,000 distinct CDR3 sequences, 31% of them singletons; the top ten hold about an eighth. This entry is derived from a study of T cell repertoires in cytomegalovirus infection. Whole-study context: Indicated by public TCR beta signatures were CMV infection and matching HLA type.

V shed 3 bases and J 2 bases; nucleotides not matched to a gene: 10. CDR1 LGHNA and CDR2 YSLEER come from the germline V gene. The CDR3 is made up of 17 amino acids. Overall study findings and caveats: Cumulative public TCR beta family frequency identified carriers of CMV plus the relevant HLA.

The source of this sequence is a human donor in good health (CMV status not recorded). Some clones in this sample may be carry-over from other donors' samples. Sequencing used cultured CD8+ T cells from PBMCs, obtained from culture after CMV antigen stimulation. This chain joins TRBV4-3 and TRBJ1-1; 9 bases map to TRBD1. The CDR3 loop is CASSQGVWDRDNTEAFF. CDR3 bases: TGCGCCAGCAGCCAGGGTGTCTGGGACAGGGATAACACTGAAGCTTTCTTT.